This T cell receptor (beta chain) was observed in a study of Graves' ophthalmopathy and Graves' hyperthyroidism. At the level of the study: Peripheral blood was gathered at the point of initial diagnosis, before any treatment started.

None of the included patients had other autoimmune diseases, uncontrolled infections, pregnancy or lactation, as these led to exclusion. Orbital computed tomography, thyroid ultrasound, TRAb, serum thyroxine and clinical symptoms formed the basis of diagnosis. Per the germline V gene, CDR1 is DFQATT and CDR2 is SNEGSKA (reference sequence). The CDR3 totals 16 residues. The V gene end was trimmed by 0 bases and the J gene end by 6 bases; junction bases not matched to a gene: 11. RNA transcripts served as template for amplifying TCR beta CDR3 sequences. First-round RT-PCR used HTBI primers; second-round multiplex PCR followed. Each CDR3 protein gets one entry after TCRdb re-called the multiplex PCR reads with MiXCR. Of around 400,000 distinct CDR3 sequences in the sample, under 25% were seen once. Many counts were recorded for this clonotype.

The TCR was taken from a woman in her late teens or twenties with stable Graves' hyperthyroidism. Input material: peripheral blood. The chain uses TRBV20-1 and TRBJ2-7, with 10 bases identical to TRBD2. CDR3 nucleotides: TGCAGTGCTAGAGATACGAGCGGGAGGGCCGTACTCGAGCAGTACTTC. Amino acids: CSARDTSGRAVLEQYF.